The present entry profiles one T cell receptor (beta chain) with its context. This sample stems from a study of T cell responses to AZD1222 COVID-19 vaccine. Trimming left V 1 base short and J 3 bases short, with 10 bases between. Germline V CDR1 and CDR2: SEHNR, FQNEAQ (reference sequence). The CDR3 is 14 residues long. Data came from immunoSEQ multiplex PCR; TCRdb stores just in-frame clones and leaves some out. The repertoire includes roughly 66,000 clones, about 88% of them detected once, and around 5.1% sits in the top ten. The TCR sequence derives from an adult who received the MenACWY meningococcal vaccine as a control. Material: peripheral blood, obtained 28 days after the second dose of the MenACWY control vaccine. J is TRBJ2-7 and V is TRBV7-9; no clear D gene. The CDR3 protein is CASSLGQENYEQYF. DNA for the CDR3: TGTGCCAGCAGCTTAGGGCAGGAAAACTACGAGCAGTACTTC.